These T cell receptor beta chains were read from a single sample in a study of shared clonotypes between healthy human individuals. The protocol was immunoSEQ multiplex PCR, while the TCRdb copy is restricted to in-frame clones and leaves out a portion. The sample shows about a million clones, around 77% of them seen only once. Sequenced sample: memory CD4+ T cells from PBMCs. The receptor source for this set is a man younger than 35 in good health. Some clones in this sample may be carry-over from other donors' samples. Both conserved end residues are trimmed from each CDR3.

CDR3 length | V gene | CDR3 protein
11 | TRBV11-1 | ASSFRTNEKLF
11 | TRBV11-1 | ASSSWGVYGYT
9 | TRBV7-2 | ASSSPYEQY
11 | TRBV18 | ASSLRRAETQY
10 | TRBV11-2 | ASSLSFYGYT
12 | TRBV28 | ASSGTARRNEQF
14 | TRBV16 | ASSQSGQATNEKLF
13 | TRBV6-6 | ASSYSVGGASGYT
13 | TRBV18 | ASSPNSGANQPQH
9 | TRBV28 | ASSSRETQY
11 | TRBV19 | ASSRRGADTQY
10 | TRBV5-6 | ASSKMPYEQY
9 | TRBV20-1 | SASGDTEAF
13 | TRBV18 | ASSPGQGVTYEQY
13 | TRBV28 | ASSFRDYSNQPQH
11 | TRBV7-2 | ASSLARHDTQY
12 | TRBV15 | ATSGDGGIQPQH
14 | TRBV15 | ATSRDVSGMSQPQH